This T cell receptor (beta chain) was documented in a study of blood T cell repertoires in COVID-19. The table came from immunoSEQ multiplex PCR; TCRdb's copy has only in-frame clones and leaves some out. The data show 200,000 to 250,000 clones, with around 91% seen just once and 4% to 6% held by the top ten. Germline lookup yields CDR1 SGHTA and CDR2 FQGTGA. This CDR3 contains 16 residues. Trimming shortened V by 5 bases and J by 4 bases, and 20 bases separated the two germline ends. The sample comprised peripheral blood. The chain uses TRBV7-3 and TRBJ1-1; D perhaps matches TRBD1 (5 bases). The clonotype comes from a woman between 40 and 50 years old with acute or convalescent COVID-19. CDR3 in amino acids: CASSRRGGQKSTEAFF. The CDR3 DNA follows: TGTGCCAGCAGCCGTAGGGGCGGACAAAAAAGCACTGAAGCTTTCTTT.